The following is a T cell receptor beta chain sequence with its context. Its target is unknown. This specimen belongs to a study of T-cell memory formation after mild COVID-19. Amplification by 5'RACE using constant-segment primers produced TCR alpha and TCR beta cDNA libraries that carried sample barcodes and UMIs. Each CDR3 protein is one row after TCRdb ran MiXCR on the 5' RACE reads. Among 300,000 to 350,000 distinct CDR3 sequences, approximately 20% were seen once, and the ten largest hold roughly 21%. V was pared by 5 bases and J by 2 bases, with 9 bases between. This CDR3 contains 12 residues. The V gene's germline CDR1 is SQVTM and CDR2 ANQGSEA. Study-wide findings and caveats: There was a balanced CD4/CD8 profile in clones contracting day 15 to 85, and later expanders leaned CD4+.

J is TRBJ2-5 and V is TRBV29-1, with D perhaps matching TRBD1 or TRBD2 (5 bases each). The specimen sequenced was PBMCs or a T cell subset sorted from them (not recorded which). The sequence came from a man in his late teens or twenties who had mild COVID-19 (a few samples of this study predate the infection). Cell type and time point are not known. CDR3 in DNA: TGCAGCGTTACCGGGGCACAAGAGACCCAGTACTTC. Amino acid sequence: CSVTGAQETQYF.